What follows describes a single TCR beta chain. Its antigen is still unknown. This sample is drawn from a study of beta chain features in type 1 diabetes. Study-level results: The study left unresolved whether HLA type influences TCRB rearrangement. Significant though moderate, a shortening of TCRB CDR3s appeared in all four CD4+ subsets of Type 1 diabetes patients.

The length of the CDR3 is 14 residues. V was clipped by 6 bases and J by 6 bases, with 16 bases between them. Germline values: CDR1 SGHTA, CDR2 FQGNSA. Investigators reverse transcribed all isolated RNA, so they sequenced expressed TCRB transcripts. Method: immunoSEQ multiplex PCR; TCRdb's copy keeps in-frame clones and lacks some. The sample contains over 600,000 clones, around an eighth of which appear only once. This clonotype was sampled from a man younger than 40 with type 1 diabetes. This chain links TRBV7-2 with TRBJ2-3; D unclear. Sequences were obtained from naive CD4+ T cells from blood. The CDR3 bases are TGTGCCAGCAGAGCCTCGGCGCGTTCGGATACGCAGTATTTT. Its translation is CASRASARSDTQYF.